A selection of T cell receptor beta chains follows, all from one sample in a study of cytomegalovirus exposure and HLA in healthy donors. Profiling relied on immunoSEQ multiplex PCR, and the TCRdb table lists in-frame clones only, not all of them. The sample gives 130,000 or so clones, roughly 74% of which show up once; approximately 7.8% is in the top ten. Sequences were obtained from PBMCs. The origin of the receptors is a male donor in good health and CMV-seronegative. Each CDR3 is given with its conserved first and last residue. The order of the fields is clone size, J gene, V gene, D gene, CDR3 protein, CDR3 DNA. D genes are given only for firm matches. Some rows have no size entry. The others give once, few or many, or a class for an expanded clone.

clone_size: NA; j_call: TRBJ2-7; v_call: TRBV6-5; d_call: TRBD1; cdr3_aa: CASRGQGAYEQYF; cdr3_nt: TGTGCCAGCAGAGGACAGGGGGCCTACGAGCAGTACTTC
clone_size: NA; j_call: TRBJ2-2; v_call: TRBV30; d_call: TRBD2; cdr3_aa: CAWSSGLAGSANTGELFF; cdr3_nt: TGTGCCTGGAGTTCAGGACTAGCGGGGAGTGCGAACACCGGGGAGCTGTTTTTT
clone_size: NA; j_call: TRBJ2-1; v_call: TRBV7-9; d_call: TRBD2; cdr3_aa: CASSLASGSDEQFF; cdr3_nt: TGTGCCAGCAGCTTAGCTAGCGGGAGTGATGAGCAGTTCTTC
clone_size: few; j_call: TRBJ2-7; v_call: TRBV15; d_call: NA; cdr3_aa: CATSRTPTGQGGEQYF; cdr3_nt: TGTGCCACCAGCAGAACCCCTACTGGGCAGGGGGGCGAGCAGTACTTC
clone_size: NA; j_call: TRBJ2-1; v_call: TRBV15; d_call: NA; cdr3_aa: CATSIDRGGIVNEQFF; cdr3_nt: TGTGCCACCAGCATAGACCGTGGGGGCATTGTCAATGAGCAGTTCTTC
clone_size: NA; j_call: TRBJ1-1; v_call: TRBV11-2; d_call: NA; cdr3_aa: CASSSSAGGRTEAFF; cdr3_nt: TGTGCCAGCAGCTCCTCGGCGGGGGGAAGGACTGAAGCTTTCTTT
clone_size: once; j_call: TRBJ1-1; v_call: TRBV9; d_call: NA; cdr3_aa: CASSAAAGSTEAFF; cdr3_nt: TGTGCCAGCAGCGCAGCAGCGGGGAGCACTGAAGCTTTCTTT
clone_size: NA; j_call: TRBJ1-5; v_call: TRBV5-1; d_call: NA; cdr3_aa: CASSPTGPSNQPQHF; cdr3_nt: TGCGCCAGCAGCCCCACAGGGCCAAGCAATCAGCCCCAGCATTTT
clone_size: NA; j_call: TRBJ2-7; v_call: TRBV4-2; d_call: TRBD1; cdr3_aa: CASSPDRGTGAYEQYF; cdr3_nt: TGTGCCAGCAGCCCCGATCGCGGGACAGGAGCCTACGAGCAGTACTTC
clone_size: NA; j_call: TRBJ2-5; v_call: TRBV2; d_call: TRBD2; cdr3_aa: CASSEGPASGGETQYF; cdr3_nt: TGTGCCAGCAGTGAAGGACCGGCTAGCGGGGGTGAGACCCAGTACTTC
clone_size: NA; j_call: TRBJ1-4; v_call: TRBV18; d_call: TRBD1; cdr3_aa: CASSPDRGRGEKLFF; cdr3_nt: TGTGCCAGCTCACCAGACAGGGGGCGCGGTGAAAAACTGTTTTTT
clone_size: NA; j_call: TRBJ2-7; v_call: TRBV27; d_call: NA; cdr3_aa: CASSLGRYF; cdr3_nt: TGTGCCAGCAGTCTCGGTCGATACTTC
clone_size: NA; j_call: TRBJ1-2; v_call: TRBV28; d_call: TRBD1; cdr3_aa: CASSFPTGLSYGYTF; cdr3_nt: TGTGCCAGCAGTTTCCCGACAGGGTTGAGCTATGGCTACACCTTC
clone_size: NA; j_call: TRBJ1-1; v_call: TRBV4-1; d_call: TRBD1; cdr3_aa: CASSQPGQGIEAFF; cdr3_nt: TGCGCCAGCAGCCAGCCCGGACAGGGCATTGAAGCTTTCTTT
clone_size: NA; j_call: TRBJ2-1; v_call: TRBV7-9; d_call: NA; cdr3_aa: CASSPPVQLAQFF; cdr3_nt: TGTGCCAGCAGCCCCCCCGTCCAGTTGGCTCAGTTCTTC
clone_size: NA; j_call: TRBJ2-4; v_call: TRBV18; d_call: TRBD1; cdr3_aa: CASSPTRPGGAGNIQYF; cdr3_nt: TGTGCCAGCTCACCTACCCGTCCAGGGGGCGCGGGGAACATTCAGTACTTC
clone_size: NA; j_call: TRBJ2-7; v_call: TRBV15; d_call: NA; cdr3_aa: CATSRSDREGYEQYF; cdr3_nt: TGTGCCACCAGCAGATCGGACAGGGAGGGATATGAGCAGTACTTC
clone_size: NA; j_call: TRBJ2-7; v_call: TRBV15; d_call: NA; cdr3_aa: CATSRTPDSYEQYF; cdr3_nt: TGTGCCACCAGCAGAACCCCGGACAGCTACGAGCAGTACTTC
clone_size: NA; j_call: TRBJ2-7; v_call: TRBV2; d_call: NA; cdr3_aa: CASSLRQVQDEQYF; cdr3_nt: TGTGCCAGCAGTCTCCGACAGGTGCAGGACGAGCAGTACTTC
clone_size: NA; j_call: TRBJ1-5; v_call: TRBV12-5; d_call: NA; cdr3_aa: CASGLLRLVNQPQHF; cdr3_nt: TGTGCTAGTGGTTTGCTCCGACTAGTCAATCAGCCCCAGCATTTT
clone_size: NA; j_call: TRBJ1-6; v_call: TRBV18; d_call: NA; cdr3_aa: CASSADNYNSPLHF; cdr3_nt: TGTGCCAGCTCAGCCGACAACTATAATTCACCCCTCCACTTT
clone_size: few; j_call: TRBJ1-1; v_call: TRBV21-1; d_call: NA; cdr3_aa: CASSPEGQGIKSTEAFF; cdr3_nt: TGTGCCAGCAGTCCAGAGGGACAGGGCATTAAGTCCACTGAAGCTTTCTTT
clone_size: NA; j_call: TRBJ1-3; v_call: TRBV7-8; d_call: TRBD1; cdr3_aa: CASSPTPTGDSGNTIYF; cdr3_nt: TGTGCCAGCAGCCCAACCCCAACAGGGGACTCTGGAAACACCATATATTTT
clone_size: NA; j_call: TRBJ2-2; v_call: TRBV6-5; d_call: NA; cdr3_aa: CASSYPGSGELFF; cdr3_nt: TGTGCCAGCAGTTACCCAGGGTCCGGGGAGCTGTTTTTT
clone_size: NA; j_call: TRBJ1-4; v_call: TRBV7-9; d_call: TRBD1; cdr3_aa: CASSLAMRDSDEKLFF; cdr3_nt: TGTGCCAGCAGCTTAGCGATGAGGGACAGCGATGAAAAACTGTTTTTT
clone_size: NA; j_call: TRBJ1-6; v_call: TRBV2; d_call: NA; cdr3_aa: CASTRQGVRSPLHF; cdr3_nt: TGTGCCAGCACGCGCCAGGGCGTTCGGTCACCCCTCCACTTT
clone_size: NA; j_call: TRBJ1-4; v_call: TRBV7-8; d_call: NA; cdr3_aa: CASSFDQEGGWVVTNEKLFF; cdr3_nt: TGTGCCAGCAGCTTCGACCAGGAGGGCGGCTGGGTAGTAACTAATGAAAAACTGTTTTTT
clone_size: NA; j_call: TRBJ1-5; v_call: TRBV19; d_call: NA; cdr3_aa: CASSIRESNQPQHF; cdr3_nt: TGTGCCAGTAGTATCCGAGAGAGCAATCAGCCCCAGCATTTT
clone_size: NA; j_call: TRBJ2-2; v_call: TRBV25-1; d_call: TRBD1; cdr3_aa: CASSDTGAGELFF; cdr3_nt: TGTGCCAGCAGTGATACAGGGGCCGGGGAGCTGTTTTTT
clone_size: NA; j_call: TRBJ2-2; v_call: TRBV7-6; d_call: NA; cdr3_aa: CASSLVDSPTGELFF; cdr3_nt: TGTGCCAGCAGCTTAGTCGACAGTCCCACCGGGGAGCTGTTTTTT
clone_size: NA; j_call: TRBJ2-2; v_call: TRBV2; d_call: NA; cdr3_aa: CASSEDTNTGELFF; cdr3_nt: TGTGCCAGCAGTGAAGATACGAACACCGGGGAGCTGTTTTTT
clone_size: NA; j_call: TRBJ2-2; v_call: TRBV7-6; d_call: NA; cdr3_aa: CASSLPRGQVNTGELFF; cdr3_nt: TGTGCCAGCAGCTTACCCCGCGGGCAGGTCAACACCGGGGAGCTGTTTTTT
clone_size: NA; j_call: TRBJ1-2; v_call: TRBV19; d_call: TRBD1; cdr3_aa: CASKDRGRGGYTF; cdr3_nt: TGTGCCAGTAAGGACAGGGGGCGAGGTGGCTACACCTTC
clone_size: few; j_call: TRBJ1-5; v_call: TRBV6-6; d_call: TRBD1; cdr3_aa: CASSYGTDGNQPQHF; cdr3_nt: TGTGCCAGCAGTTACGGGACAGACGGCAATCAGCCCCAGCATTTT
clone_size: NA; j_call: TRBJ2-7; v_call: TRBV6-1; d_call: TRBD2; cdr3_aa: CASSEVGRGYEQYF; cdr3_nt: TGTGCCAGCAGTGAAGTCGGGAGGGGATACGAGCAGTACTTC
clone_size: NA; j_call: TRBJ1-2; v_call: TRBV18; d_call: NA; cdr3_aa: CASSLSRFNYGYTF; cdr3_nt: TGTGCCAGCTCACTTTCCAGATTTAACTATGGCTACACCTTC
clone_size: NA; j_call: TRBJ2-1; v_call: TRBV7-2; d_call: TRBD1; cdr3_aa: CASSPRQGGNEQFF; cdr3_nt: TGTGCCAGCAGCCCCCGACAGGGGGGGAATGAGCAGTTCTTC
clone_size: NA; j_call: TRBJ1-2; v_call: TRBV2; d_call: NA; cdr3_aa: CASSDTVSYGYTF; cdr3_nt: TGTGCCAGCAGTGACACAGTGTCCTATGGCTACACCTTC
clone_size: once; j_call: TRBJ2-3; v_call: TRBV7-2; d_call: NA; cdr3_aa: CASSSGRGSMHTQYF; cdr3_nt: TGTGCCAGCAGCTCAGGGAGGGGGTCGATGCATACCCAGTATTTT
clone_size: NA; j_call: TRBJ2-1; v_call: TRBV6-5; d_call: TRBD2; cdr3_aa: CASSHQGGGGNEQFF; cdr3_nt: TGTGCCAGCAGTCACCAGGGCGGGGGGGGCAATGAGCAGTTCTTC
clone_size: NA; j_call: TRBJ1-5; v_call: TRBV18; d_call: TRBD1; cdr3_aa: CASSSGTGGLQPQHF; cdr3_nt: TGTGCCAGCTCGTCCGGGACAGGGGGATTACAGCCCCAGCATTTT
clone_size: NA; j_call: TRBJ2-3; v_call: TRBV6-5; d_call: NA; cdr3_aa: CASSPDRLGTDTQYF; cdr3_nt: TGTGCCAGCAGCCCTGACAGGCTGGGCACAGATACGCAGTATTTT
clone_size: NA; j_call: TRBJ2-1; v_call: TRBV28; d_call: NA; cdr3_aa: CASSTVAASWFF; cdr3_nt: TGTGCCAGCAGCACGGTGGCAGCGTCATGGTTCTTC
clone_size: NA; j_call: TRBJ2-1; v_call: TRBV7-3; d_call: TRBD1; cdr3_aa: CASSPGTVTNEQFF; cdr3_nt: TGTGCCAGCAGCCCGGGGACAGTTACCAATGAGCAGTTCTTC
clone_size: NA; j_call: TRBJ2-5; v_call: TRBV6-5; d_call: TRBD1; cdr3_aa: CASSKLPGGETQYF; cdr3_nt: TGTGCCAGCAGTAAACTCCCAGGGGGAGAGACCCAGTACTTC
clone_size: NA; j_call: TRBJ2-2; v_call: TRBV19; d_call: TRBD2; cdr3_aa: CASSIGGGTFANTGELFF; cdr3_nt: TGTGCCAGTAGTATAGGGGGAGGGACGTTCGCGAACACCGGGGAGCTGTTTTTT
clone_size: NA; j_call: TRBJ2-3; v_call: TRBV28; d_call: TRBD1; cdr3_aa: CASSLGTETDTQYF; cdr3_nt: TGTGCCAGCAGTTTGGGGACAGAAACAGATACGCAGTATTTT
clone_size: NA; j_call: TRBJ1-5; v_call: TRBV9; d_call: NA; cdr3_aa: CASSPSDRYLYRGNQPQHF; cdr3_nt: TGTGCCAGCAGCCCTTCAGACAGATATCTTTATCGGGGCAATCAGCCCCAGCATTTT
clone_size: NA; j_call: TRBJ1-3; v_call: TRBV9; d_call: NA; cdr3_aa: CASSVGQLSGNTIYF; cdr3_nt: TGTGCCAGCAGCGTAGGACAGCTCTCTGGAAACACCATATATTTT
clone_size: NA; j_call: TRBJ1-5; v_call: TRBV4-1; d_call: TRBD1; cdr3_aa: CASSQEGGQNRNQPQHF; cdr3_nt: TGCGCCAGCAGCCAAGAGGGGGGACAGAATCGCAATCAGCCCCAGCATTTT
clone_size: NA; j_call: TRBJ2-2; v_call: TRBV28; d_call: TRBD1; cdr3_aa: CASRDRVGTGELFF; cdr3_nt: TGTGCCAGCAGGGACAGGGTGGGAACCGGGGAGCTGTTTTTT